The 29 T cell receptor beta chains below come from one sample, sequenced in a study of beta chain features in type 1 diabetes. The authors reverse transcribed all of the isolated RNA, so sequencing captured expressed TCRB transcripts. Using immunoSEQ multiplex PCR, the repertoire was profiled, and TCRdb retains in-frame clones only, with some absent. This repertoire shows 250,000 to 300,000 clones, 7.5% to 9.5% found once; its top ten account for more than 1%. Material: central memory CD4+ T cells from blood. The receptors here all came from a woman aged 18-29 years in good health.

This clone was counted only a few times. The chain combines TRBV28 with TRBJ1-2, with 9 bases fitting TRBD1. Germline values: CDR1 MDHEN, CDR2 SYDVKM. The CDR3 is made up of 14 amino acids. After removal of 2 bases from V and 8 bases from J, the junction contained 6 bases not matched to a gene. The CDR3 DNA is TGTGCCAGCAGTTTAGGGACAGGGCTGTACGGCTACACCTTC. Translation: CASSLGTGLYGYTF.

This clone was recorded a few times. The CDR3 spells CASSILQGKHGYTF. CDR3 nucleotides: TGTGCCAGTAGTATTCTCCAGGGGAAGCATGGCTACACCTTC. This chain links TRBV19 with TRBJ1-2, with a possible D match to TRBD1 (6 bases). CDR1 and CDR2 from the germline V gene are LNHDA and SQIVND (reference sequence). The CDR3 has 14 amino acids. V lost 3 bases to trimming and J lost 6 bases, with 14 bases between them.

The CDR3 sequence: CASRESSYNEQFF. For the CDR3, the DNA is TGTGCCAGCAGGGAGAGCAGTTACAATGAGCAGTTCTTC. The rearrangement joins TRBV7-9 to TRBJ2-1; D call uncertain. From germline, CDR1 is SEHNR and CDR2 FQNEAQ (reference sequence). The V gene lost 6 bases and the J gene lost 4 bases, with 10 bases spanning the gap. The CDR3 totals 13 residues.

The chain couples TRBV7-2 to TRBJ2-3; D is undetermined. This CDR3 spans 13 amino acids. The germline V gene has CDR1 SGHTA and CDR2 FQGNSA. V lost 8 bases, J lost 6 bases, and 15 bases lay in between. This CDR3 is CASPSVGGDTQYF. DNA for the CDR3: TGTGCCAGCCCTTCAGTGGGTGGGGATACGCAGTATTTT. Combining the CDR3 with reference TRBV7-2 and TRBJ2-3 gives the whole variable domain GAGVSQSPSNKVTEKGKDVELRCDPISGHTALYWYRQSLGQGLEFLIYFQGNSAPDKSGLPSDRFSAERTGGSVSTLTIQRTQQEDSAVYLCASPSVGGDTQYFGPGTRLTVL.

This clone was counted only a few times. The V call is TRBV6-5, the J call TRBJ1-4, with D uncertain. This CDR3 has 16 residues. CDR1 and CDR2 from the germline V gene are MNHEY and SVGAGI. Trimming took 4 bases from V and 3 from J, leaving 15 bases between them. CDR3 nucleotide sequence: TGTGCCAGCAGTTTACGTCAGGTCCGTCCTAATGAAAAACTGTTTTTT. Its translation: CASSLRQVRPNEKLFF.

This clone was detected a few times. The chain is built from TRBV30 and TRBJ2-6, with D uncertain. Germline assignment: CDR1 GTSNPN and CDR2 SVGIG (reference sequence). The ends were cut back, 3 bases at V and 0 bases at J, with 3 bases in the middle. This CDR3 is built from 13 residues. CDR3 nucleotides: TGTGCCTGGAGGCACTCTGGGGCCAACGTCCTGACTTTC. This sequence encodes CAWRHSGANVLTF.

This clone was seen a few times. The chain combines TRBV7-9 with TRBJ2-7, with D perhaps TRBD1 (6 bases). Germline V gene data show CDR1 as SEHNR and CDR2 as FQNEAQ (reference sequence). CDR3 length equals 11 residues. Trimming pared 5 bases from V and 8 bases from J, leaving 10 bases between. CDR3 amino acids: CASSPGDKQYF. The CDR3 bases are TGTGCCAGCAGCCCCGGGGACAAGCAGTACTTC.

Only a few counts were recorded for this clone. The rearrangement joins TRBV19 to TRBJ1-5; maybe TRBD1 (5 bases). CDR3 length: 13 residues. The V and J ends lost 2 bases and 6 bases respectively, with 8 bases between them. Germline-derived CDR1 and CDR2 are LNHDA and SQIVND (reference sequence). The CDR3: CASSIRGSQPQHF. The CDR3 DNA reads as TGTGCCAGTAGTATACGGGGGAGTCAGCCCCAGCATTTT. The complete variable domain, with remaining parts taken from reference TRBV19 and TRBJ1-5, reads DGGITQSPKYLFRKEGQNVTLSCEQNLNHDAMYWYRQDPGQGLRLIYYSQIVNDFQKGDIAEGYSVSREKKESFPLTVTSAQKNPTAFYLCASSIRGSQPQHFGDGTRLSIL.

This clone was counted a few times. The chain recombines TRBV6-1 with TRBJ2-3; possibly TRBD1 for D (5 bases). The CDR3 loop spans 15 amino acids. V was cut by 1 base and J by 1 base, with 9 bases left in between. CDR1 and CDR2 from the germline V gene are MNHNS and SASEGT. The CDR3 loop is CASSEGRDGTDTQYF. In nucleotides, the CDR3 is TGTGCCAGCAGTGAAGGCAGGGATGGCACAGATACGCAGTATTTT.

This clone turned up a few times. This chain links TRBV27 with TRBJ2-1, with 15 bases lining up with TRBD2. Germline V gene sequence: CDR1 MNHEY, CDR2 SMNVEV (reference sequence). The J segment lost 6 bases and the V segment lost 4 bases, leaving 10 bases of the junction unmatched. The CDR3 consists of 18 residues. The CDR3 DNA reads TGTGCCAGCAGTTCCTTACATGGGACTAGCGGGAGGATCAATGAGCAGTTCTTC. Translation gives CASSSLHGTSGRINEQFF.

This clone was seen many times. V usage is TRBV5-1 and J usage is TRBJ1-1, with 8 positions matching TRBD1. Per germline, CDR1 SGHRS and CDR2 YFSETQ. J lost 5 bases, V lost 3 bases, and 9 bases had no gene match. CDR3 length: 15 residues. CDR3 in DNA: TGCGCCAGCAGCTCGGGACAGGAGCGAGGGACTGAAGCTTTCTTT. This translates into CASSSGQERGTEAFF.

This clone was found a few times. This chain uses TRBV18 with TRBJ1-5; D not resolved. The germline CDR1 and CDR2 sequences are KGHSH and LQKENI. The CDR3 runs 15 residues. V dropped 1 base and J dropped 3 bases, with 10 bases sitting between them. The CDR3 DNA follows: TGTGCCAGCTCACCACGGGCAGATGTCAATCAGCCCCAGCATTTT. Its protein is CASSPRADVNQPQHF. Together with reference TRBV18 and TRBJ1-5, the CDR3 gives the full variable domain: NAGVMQNPRHLVRRRGQEARLRCSPMKGHSHVYWYRQLPEEGLKFMVYLQKENIIDESGMPKERFSAEFPKEGPSILRIQQVVRGDSAAYFCASSPRADVNQPQHFGDGTRLSIL.

This clone occurred a few times. The chain employs TRBV5-1 and TRBJ2-5; 7 bases agree with TRBD2. This CDR3 has 15 residues. J lost 8 bases, V lost 0 bases, and 10 bases had no gene match. Germline assignment: CDR1 SGHRS and CDR2 YFSETQ. CDR3 coding DNA: TGCGCCAGCAGCTTGGAGACGGGAGGTCGGGCAACCCAGTACTTC. It codes for CASSLETGGRATQYF.

The chain combines TRBV2 with TRBJ2-5; weak D call: TRBD2 (5 bases). V was shortened by 8 bases and J by 5 bases, with 15 bases between the two germline ends. The germline CDR1 and CDR2 sequences are SNHLY and FYNNEI. The length of the CDR3 is 13 residues. In DNA, the CDR3 is TGTGCCAGCTCGAGCGGTGGGTGGGAGACCCAGTACTTC. This translates into CASSSGGWETQYF. The whole variable domain, remainder taken from reference TRBV2 and TRBJ2-5, is EPEVTQTPSHQVTQMGQEVILRCVPISNHLYFYWYRQILGQKVEFLVSFYNNEISEKSEIFDDQFSVERPDGSNFTLKIRSTKLEDSAMYFCASSSGGWETQYFGPGTRLLVL.

This clone was counted between two and nine times. Written as DNA, the CDR3 is TGTGCCAGCAGCCGGGGGGGTCAGCCCCAGCATTTT. As protein: CASSRGGQPQHF. The rearrangement uses TRBV27 and TRBJ1-5; possibly TRBD1 for D (5 bases). The germline CDR1 and CDR2 sequences are MNHEY and SMNVEV (reference sequence). The CDR3 spans 12 residues. Trimming removed 6 bases at V and 6 bases at J, with 9 bases between.

The J gene is TRBJ1-2, the V gene TRBV2, with D possibly matching TRBD1 (6 bases). Trimming took 2 bases from V and 6 from J, leaving 10 bases between them. Germline values: CDR1 SNHLY, CDR2 FYNNEI. This CDR3 has 13 residues. CDR3 coding DNA: TGTGCCAGCAGTGAATACAGGGTTGATGGCTACACCTTC. As protein: CASSEYRVDGYTF.

This clone occurred a few times. One junction end does not reproduce the germline sequence, and a read error may be involved. The chain is built from TRBV30 and TRBJ1-1; D is unclear. Looked up from germline, CDR1 is GTSNPN and CDR2 is SVGIG (reference sequence). The CDR3 spans 13 residues. The CDR3 DNA reads TGTGCCTGGAGTGTACGTTGGGAGAGAGAGAGGTGGTTT. It translates to CAWSVRWERERWF.

The chain couples TRBV7-2 to TRBJ1-4, with D maybe TRBD1 (5 bases). Germline assignment: CDR1 SGHTA and CDR2 FQGNSA. This CDR3 is 14 amino acids long. Trimming removed 1 base from V and 7 bases from J, with 10 bases in between. The CDR3: CASSLGLGGEKLFF. The CDR3 nucleotides are TGTGCCAGCAGCTTAGGGCTGGGGGGTGAAAAACTGTTTTTT.

J is TRBJ2-5 and V is TRBV27; perhaps TRBD2 as D (5 bases). CDR1 is MNHEY and CDR2 is SMNVEV in the germline V gene (reference sequence). Trimming removed 6 bases at V and 9 bases at J, with 17 bases between. There are 13 residues in the CDR3. This CDR3 is CASSIVPAGAQYF. The CDR3 nucleotides read TGTGCCAGCAGCATAGTCCCAGCCGGGGCCCAGTACTTC.

This clone occurred a few times. The genes are TRBV7-8 and TRBJ1-4; D possibly corresponds to TRBD1 (6 bases). Germline V gene sequence: CDR1 SGHVS, CDR2 FQNEAQ. Trimming removed 5 bases at V and 4 bases at J, with 11 bases between. The CDR3 is 14 amino acids. The DNA for the CDR3 is TGTGCCAGCAGCCCCCGACAGGTTAATGAAAAACTGTTTTTT. It yields the protein CASSPRQVNEKLFF.

The V call is TRBV30, the J call TRBJ2-4, with 7 positions matching TRBD2. Germline trimming cut 0 bases from V and 0 bases from J; bases unmatched to any gene: 11. In germline, CDR1 is GTSNPN, CDR2 SVGIG (reference sequence). The length of the CDR3 is 18 residues. CDR3 residues: CAWSVRARWGGAKNIQYF. Written as DNA, the CDR3 is TGTGCCTGGAGTGTAAGGGCCCGTTGGGGGGGAGCCAAAAACATTCAGTACTTC.

This clone showed up just a few times. V usage is TRBV28 and J usage is TRBJ2-2, with 9 nucleotides matching TRBD1. The CDR3 spans 15 residues. Trimming took 9 bases from V and 0 from J; bases not matched to a gene: 5. Germline V gives CDR1 MDHEN, CDR2 SYDVKM. The CDR3: CASMTGGTNTGELFF. The CDR3 DNA reads as TGTGCCAGTATGACAGGGGGTACGAACACCGGGGAGCTGTTTTTT.

For the CDR3, the DNA is TGCGCCACCCCCCCCGAGGGGGCGGAACGGAAGGAAGACACTGAAGCTTTCTTT. This gives the protein CATPPEGAERKEDTEAFF. The J gene is TRBJ1-1, the V gene TRBV23-1, with 7 bases lining up with TRBD1. TRBV23-1 is sorted into the ORF group, with uncertain function. V lost 10 bases and J lost 3; bases outside the gene matches: 23. This CDR3 contains 18 residues.

This clone was recorded a few times. The chain links TRBV23-1 to TRBJ1-1; 11 positions match TRBD1. TRBV23-1 is an open reading frame whose function is uncertain. This CDR3 is 17 amino acids long. The V segment lost 4 bases and the J segment 0 bases; nucleotides outside the gene matches: 7. The CDR3 bases are TGCGCCAGCAGTCCGCCGGGACAGGGGGAATTGAACACTGAAGCTTTCTTT. It translates to CASSPPGQGELNTEAFF.

Turning to this clone: A read error may produce the germline difference seen at one junction end. The CDR3 sequence is CASSPLRSGTNYEQYF. Written as DNA, the CDR3 is TGTGCTAGCAGCCCACTCCGAAGCGGGACCAACTACGAGCAGTACTTC. V and J are TRBV7-7 and TRBJ2-5; TRBD2 matches at 7 bases. The J call may be wrong; the DNA end is better matched by TRBJ2-7. CDR1 is SSHAT and CDR2 is FNYEAQ in the germline V gene (reference sequence). CDR3 size: 16 residues.

V and J are TRBV5-1 and TRBJ2-1; D unclear. The germline V gene has CDR1 SGHRS and CDR2 YFSETQ. V was trimmed by 3 bases and J by 0 bases, leaving 4 bases between them. The CDR3 length is 13 residues. CDR3 residues: CASSSYSYNEQFF. DNA of the CDR3: TGCGCCAGCAGCTCATACTCCTACAATGAGCAGTTCTTC.

This clone was observed a handful of times. CDR3 sequence: CASSAYGNQGVQYF. Written as DNA, the CDR3 is TGTGCCAGCAGCGCCTATGGTAATCAAGGGGTTCAGTACTTC. V gene TRBV6-1 combines with J gene TRBJ2-4, with D perhaps matching TRBD1 (5 bases). The CDR3 runs 14 residues. V lost 6 bases, J lost 11 bases, and 20 bases lay in between. CDR1 MNHNS and CDR2 SASEGT come from the germline V gene.

This clone was seen a handful of times. This chain links TRBV6-1 with TRBJ1-5; weak D call: TRBD1 (5 bases). Germline V gives CDR1 MNHNS, CDR2 SASEGT. There are 14 residues in the CDR3. Trimming took off 5 bases at V and 3 bases at J, with 11 bases between the two ends. The CDR3 DNA sequence: TGTGCCAGCAGTTCAACAGGTCCCAATCAGCCCCAGCATTTT. Its translation: CASSSTGPNQPQHF.

Many counts were recorded for this clone. The sample carries other DNA sequences with the same CDR3. The genes are TRBV5-1 and TRBJ2-3, with 7 bases lining up with TRBD2. CDR3 length equals 15 residues. Germline CDR1 SGHRS, CDR2 YFSETQ. The V gene end was trimmed by 2 bases and the J gene end by 1 base; junction bases not matched to a gene: 4. The CDR3 sequence: CASSFGGSGTDTQYF. CDR3 nucleotide sequence: TGCGCCAGCAGCTTTGGCGGGAGTGGCACAGATACGCAGTATTTT.